One and the same sample provided the 21 T cell receptor beta chains below, sequenced in a study of cytomegalovirus exposure and HLA in healthy donors. PCR employed 60 Vbeta and 13 Jbeta primers. Clones were read by immunoSEQ multiplex PCR, and TCRdb kept only the in-frame ones, dropping some. Altogether more than 150,000 clones are present, roughly 80% being singletons, with the ten largest covering 6.3%. Sequencing was carried out using PBMCs. Receptor source: a man aged 40-49 years in good health and CMV-seropositive.

This clone was recorded once. V gene TRBV7-3 combines with J gene TRBJ2-1; 7 nucleotides agree with TRBD2. The V gene end was trimmed by 1 base and the J gene end by 10 bases; junction bases not matched to a gene: 1. This CDR3 has 12 amino acids. Germline values: CDR1 SGHTA, CDR2 FQGTGA. This CDR3 is CASSLIGREQFF. The CDR3 coding sequence is TGTGCCAGCAGCTTAATCGGGAGGGAGCAGTTCTTC.

In this sample, this clone turned up once. This chain uses TRBV19 with TRBJ2-2; 11 bases align to TRBD2. CDR1 is LNHDA, CDR2 SQIVND, per germline (reference sequence). This CDR3 contains 13 residues. The J segment lost 8 bases and the V segment lost 10 bases, leaving 6 bases of the junction unmatched. CDR3 in DNA: TGTGCCACCCAGACTAGCGGGGAAGGGGAGCTGTTTTTT. The encoded protein is CATQTSGEGELFF. The full variable domain, with the rest looked up from reference TRBV19 and TRBJ2-2, is DGGITQSPKYLFRKEGQNVTLSCEQNLNHDAMYWYRQDPGQGLRLIYYSQIVNDFQKGDIAEGYSVSREKKESFPLTVTSAQKNPTAFYLCATQTSGEGELFFGEGSRLTVL.

V and J are TRBV5-4 and TRBJ2-1, with a possible D match to TRBD2 (5 bases). Germline assignment: CDR1 SGHNT and CDR2 YYREEE (reference sequence). The CDR3 has 16 residues. The ends were cut back, 4 bases at V and 0 bases at J, with 14 bases in the middle. DNA of the CDR3: TGTGCCAGCAGCGGCCCCTATGGGAGCTCCTACAATGAGCAGTTCTTC. It is translated as CASSGPYGSSYNEQFF.

This clone has just a few counts. In DNA, the CDR3 is TGTGCCAGCAGTCTAGACCTGGCAGATACGCAGTATTTT. Translation gives CASSLDLADTQYF. The rearrangement joins TRBV28 to TRBJ2-3; D not resolved. Germline V gene lookup returns CDR1 MDHEN and CDR2 SYDVKM. With 5 bases removed from V and 4 bases from J, the gap between germline ends came to 10 bases. This CDR3 region has 13 residues.

This clone was detected only a few times. The rearrangement uses TRBV30 and TRBJ2-3; 10 nucleotides agree with TRBD2. V gave up 7 bases and J gave up 1 base; unmatched junction bases: 2. CDR3 length: 13 residues. Germline V gene sequence: CDR1 GTSNPN, CDR2 SVGIG (reference sequence). The CDR3 sequence is CAFTSGGTDTQYF. The CDR3 nucleotides read TGTGCCTTCACTAGCGGGGGCACAGATACGCAGTATTTT.

V is TRBV7-2 and J is TRBJ1-2; D ambiguous. V was shortened by 5 bases and J by 2 bases, with 9 bases between the two germline ends. CDR1 and CDR2 (germline): SGHTA, FQGNSA. This CDR3 has 13 residues. The CDR3 reads CASSPILNYGYTF. The DNA of the CDR3 is TGTGCCAGCAGCCCTATACTGAACTATGGCTACACCTTC.

This clone came up a few times. The J gene is TRBJ2-3, the V gene TRBV6-5; no reliable D call. This CDR3 is built from 14 residues. Germline values: CDR1 MNHEY, CDR2 SVGAGI. V was trimmed by 4 bases and J by 2 bases, leaving 10 bases between them. The DNA of the CDR3 is TGTGCCAGCAGTTTCTACGGTCCCACAGATACGCAGTATTTT. It specifies CASSFYGPTDTQYF.

This sequence joins TRBV7-3 and TRBJ2-1, with TRBD1 matching 7 bases. J lost 6 bases, V lost 5 bases, and 10 bases had no gene match. The CDR3 consists of 15 residues. CDR1 is SGHTA and CDR2 is FQGTGA in the germline V gene. CDR3 sequence: CASSRYDRDGNEQFF. As DNA, the CDR3 is TGTGCCAGCAGCCGCTACGACAGGGATGGCAATGAGCAGTTCTTC.

The V call is TRBV5-1, the J call TRBJ2-5; 12 bases are shared with TRBD2. In germline, CDR1 is SGHRS, CDR2 YFSETQ. Trimming took 2 bases from V and 5 from J; bases not matched to a gene: 7. There are 16 residues in the CDR3. CDR3 DNA sequence: TGCGCCAGCAGCTTCACCCTAGCGGGGGGGAAGGAGACCCAGTACTTC. This gives the protein CASSFTLAGGKETQYF.

The chain employs TRBV6-5 and TRBJ2-1, with 11 positions matching TRBD2. V trimming: 2 bases; J trimming: 6 bases; junction bases outside the gene matches: 0. The CDR3 loop spans 14 amino acids. Germline V gives CDR1 MNHEY, CDR2 SVGAGI. CDR3 in amino acids: CASSYGTSGNEQFF. The CDR3 nucleotides read TGTGCCAGCAGTTACGGGACTAGCGGCAATGAGCAGTTCTTC.

The chain has TRBV5-8 and TRBJ1-4; D gene unclear. Per the germline V gene, CDR1 is SGHTS and CDR2 is YDEGEE. The CDR3 contains 15 residues. V lost 0 bases, J lost 8 bases, and 14 bases lay in between. The CDR3: CASSLGYGRSEKLFF. CDR3 nucleotides: TGTGCCAGCAGCTTGGGTTATGGGCGTTCGGAAAAACTGTTTTTT.

This clone was found once. The chain is built from TRBV7-3 and TRBJ1-1; maybe TRBD1 (6 bases). Germline loops: CDR1 SGHTA, CDR2 FQGTGA. Trimming pared 3 bases from V and 5 bases from J, leaving 16 bases between. This CDR3 contains 15 residues. The CDR3 is CASSFSRGFRTEAFF. In DNA form, the CDR3 reads TGTGCCAGCAGCTTCTCCAGGGGATTCCGGACTGAAGCTTTCTTT.

The chain has TRBV7-3 and TRBJ2-7; weak D call: TRBD2 (5 bases). Germline values: CDR1 SGHTA, CDR2 FQGTGA. Trimming left V 5 bases short and J 0 bases short, with 14 bases between. CDR3 length: 15 amino acids. DNA of the CDR3: TGTGCCAGCAGCCAATCCGGGGTTAGCTCCTACGAGCAGTACTTC. This encodes CASSQSGVSSYEQYF.

V gene TRBV15 combines with J gene TRBJ1-5; 7 nucleotides match TRBD1. The CDR3 covers 16 residues. The trim removed 1 base at V and 8 bases at J, leaving 11 bases unmatched. Germline V gene data show CDR1 as LNHNV and CDR2 as YYDKDF (reference sequence). CDR3 nucleotides: TGTGCCACCAGCAGAGGGACAGGCCCTGCCTCTAAGCCCCAGCATTTT. This sequence encodes CATSRGTGPASKPQHF. The entire variable domain, with the rest obtained from reference TRBV15 and TRBJ1-5, is as follows: DAMVIQNPRYQVTQFGKPVTLSCSQTLNHNVMYWYQQKSSQAPKLLFHYYDKDFNNEADTPDNFQSRRPNTSFCFLDIRSPGLGDTAMYLCATSRGTGPASKPQHFGDGTRLSIL.

This rearrangement joins TRBV29-1 to TRBJ2-3; TRBD2 is a possible D gene (6 bases). Between the trimmed V and J ends, which lost 0 bases and 3 bases, there was a span of 10 bases. CDR3 length: 14 amino acids. CDR1 is SQVTM and CDR2 is ANQGSEA in the germline V gene. CDR3 amino acids: CSVEERGRTDTQYF. DNA of the CDR3: TGCAGCGTTGAAGAACGGGGGAGGACAGATACGCAGTATTTT.

The rearrangement links TRBV7-2 to TRBJ1-5, with 7 bases fitting TRBD1. Germline CDR1 is SGHTA and CDR2 is FQGNSA. The CDR3 extends over 11 amino acids. Trimming at V came to 5 bases and at J to 11 bases, leaving 3 bases not matched to a gene. The CDR3 protein is CASSQQGSQHF. DNA of the CDR3: TGTGCCAGCAGCCAACAGGGGTCCCAGCATTTT.

This clone was seen only once. The chain carries TRBV30 and TRBJ2-6, with 9 bases lining up with TRBD1. The CDR3 has 18 residues. CDR1 and CDR2 from the germline V gene are GTSNPN and SVGIG (reference sequence). J was trimmed by 1 base and V by 0 bases; bases with no gene match: 7. The CDR3 DNA sequence: TGTGCCTGGAGTGTATGGGGACAGGGAAAATCTGGGGCCAACGTCCTGACTTTC. Translating gives CAWSVWGQGKSGANVLTF.

V is TRBV6-1 and J is TRBJ1-5; the match to TRBD1 covers 8 bases. The germline V gene encodes CDR1 MNHNS and CDR2 SASEGT. The J segment lost 0 bases and the V segment lost 2 bases, leaving 3 bases of the junction unmatched. This CDR3 is built from 16 residues. CDR3 nucleotides: TGTGCCAGCAGTGAATGGGACAGGAATAGCAATCAGCCCCAGCATTTT. The encoded protein is CASSEWDRNSNQPQHF.

The V and J genes are TRBV7-3 and TRBJ2-1; 7 bases are a match to TRBD1. Trimming at V came to 5 bases and at J to 0 bases, leaving 7 bases not matched to a gene. CDR3 length: 16 amino acids. Germline CDR1 SGHTA, CDR2 FQGTGA. CDR3: CASSLDRVSSYNEQFF. Written as DNA, the CDR3 is TGTGCCAGCAGCCTCGACAGGGTAAGCTCCTACAATGAGCAGTTCTTC.

The chain employs TRBV6-5 and TRBJ1-1; D gene uncertain. Trimming took 4 bases from V and 3 from J, leaving 18 bases between them. This CDR3 region has 16 residues. The germline gives CDR1 MNHEY, CDR2 SVGAGI. CDR3 DNA: TGTGCCAGCAGTTCCCGGGCGGGAGGGTCGTACACTGAAGCTTTCTTT. Translated, it gives CASSSRAGGSYTEAFF.

The J gene is TRBJ2-6, the V gene TRBV11-2; no firm D call. This CDR3 is built from 16 residues. Germline CDR1 reads SGHAT; CDR2 reads FQNNGV. Trimming removed 8 bases from V and 3 bases from J, with 17 bases in between. The CDR3 is CASSPPPLGGANVLTF. The CDR3 coding sequence is TGTGCCAGCTCCCCCCCGCCACTCGGTGGGGCCAACGTCCTGACTTTC.